The 15 T cell receptor beta chains reported below all come from one sample, sequenced in a study of T cells in Graves' hyperthyroidism and ophthalmopathy. The investigators amplified TCR beta CDR3 regions from RNA transcripts. The TCR CDR3 first-round RT-PCR relied on the HTBI primer set. TCRdb used MiXCR to reprocess the multiplex PCR reads, holding one entry per CDR3 protein. The repertoire has hundreds of thousands of distinct CDR3 sequences, 15% to 18% of them found once; the top ten carry less than 15%. Specimen: blood. These receptors originate from a woman younger than 35 with Graves' hyperthyroidism.

This clonotype showed up just a few times. This chain uses TRBV29-1 with TRBJ2-1; 10 bases align to TRBD2. The V gene end was trimmed by 4 bases and the J gene end by 3 bases; junction bases not matched to a gene: 0. Looked up from germline, CDR1 is SQVTM and CDR2 is ANQGSEA. The CDR3 is made up of 13 amino acids. CDR3: CSVVAGGYNEQFF. The CDR3 nucleotides are TGCAGCGTTGTAGCGGGGGGCTACAATGAGCAGTTCTTC.

Remarks on this clonotype: One end of the junction varies from germline; a read error may be responsible. V usage is TRBV6-1 and J usage is TRBJ2-1; D is perhaps TRBD2 (5 bases). This CDR3 has 12 residues. Germline V gives CDR1 MNHNS, CDR2 SASEGT. The CDR3 loop reads CAGSDGDNEQFF. In DNA form, the CDR3 reads TGTGCCGGCAGTGACGGGGACAATGAGCAGTTCTTC.

This clonotype was counted ten times or more. The chain carries TRBV28 and TRBJ2-3; D perhaps matches TRBD2 (6 bases). CDR1 is MDHEN, CDR2 SYDVKM, per germline. V lost 2 bases and J lost 1, with 19 bases in between. This CDR3 comprises 18 residues. CDR3 in DNA: TGTGCCAGCAGTTTAACCGGGAGAGAGGCTATAGGCACAGATACGCAGTATTTT. This gives the protein CASSLTGREAIGTDTQYF.

A few counts support this clonotype. The CDR3 bases are TGTGCCAGCAGTCATGGACAGGGAGGGCACACCGGGGAGCTGTTTTTT. Protein sequence: CASSHGQGGHTGELFF. This chain joins TRBV11-2 and TRBJ2-2, with D maybe TRBD1 (8 bases). Trimming took 6 bases from V and 3 from J, leaving 17 bases between them. The CDR3 is 16 amino acids. Germline CDR1 SGHAT, CDR2 FQNNGV.

This clonotype was recorded at least ten times. The chain uses TRBV5-1 and TRBJ2-3; maybe TRBD2 (6 bases). Germline CDR1 reads SGHRS; CDR2 reads YFSETQ. The CDR3 has 14 amino acids. Trimming left V 2 bases short and J 4 bases short, with 11 bases between. CDR3 nucleotide sequence: TGCGCCAGCAGCTTAGGGACTCCGCCAGATACGCAGTATTTT. Translation gives CASSLGTPPDTQYF.

This chain joins TRBV6-1 and TRBJ1-5; D perhaps matches TRBD1 (5 bases). This CDR3 comprises 18 residues. Trimming left V 6 bases short and J 2 bases short, with 23 bases between. Germline V gene sequence: CDR1 MNHNS, CDR2 SASEGT. This CDR3 reads CASSRILGGGLGNQPQHF. CDR3 nucleotides: TGTGCCAGCAGCCGAATACTCGGGGGGGGTTTAGGCAATCAGCCCCAGCATTTT.

This clonotype occurred many times. V gene TRBV6-1 combines with J gene TRBJ1-5, with a weak D call TRBD1 (5 bases). V lost 3 bases and J lost 3, with 9 bases in between. Germline CDR1 reads MNHNS; CDR2 reads SASEGT. This CDR3 comprises 14 residues. The CDR3 protein is CASSERGLNQPQHF. The DNA for the CDR3 is TGTGCCAGCAGTGAGAGGGGACTCAATCAGCCCCAGCATTTT.

This clonotype was seen at least ten times. V gene TRBV2 combines with J gene TRBJ2-5, with D possibly TRBD2 on 5 matching bases. Trimming left V 4 bases short and J 4 bases short, with 13 bases between. Germline CDR1 SNHLY, CDR2 FYNNEI. The CDR3 spans 14 residues. The CDR3 loop is CASSVEGILETQYF. The CDR3 DNA reads TGTGCCAGCAGTGTTGAGGGTATACTAGAGACCCAGTACTTC. The full variable domain, in which reference TRBV2 and TRBJ2-5 provide the parts outside the CDR3, is EPEVTQTPSHQVTQMGQEVILRCVPISNHLYFYWYRQILGQKVEFLVSFYNNEISEKSEIFDDQFSVERPDGSNFTLKIRSTKLEDSAMYFCASSVEGILETQYFGPGTRLLVL.

Ten or more counts support this clonotype. The gene calls are TRBV27 and TRBJ1-1; no reliable D call. The CDR3 is 18 amino acids. Deletions cut 3 bases from V and 0 bases from J, with 20 bases between. In germline, CDR1 is MNHEY, CDR2 SMNVEV (reference sequence). The CDR3 reads CASSLLVTGRGLNTEAFF. In DNA form, the CDR3 reads TGTGCCAGCAGTTTGTTGGTTACGGGTCGAGGCTTGAACACTGAAGCTTTCTTT.

The rearrangement links TRBV20-1 to TRBJ2-7; 7 bases are shared with TRBD2. J gave up 3 bases and V 6 bases, and 8 bases lay outside the gene matches. The CDR3 runs 13 residues. In germline, CDR1 is DFQATT, CDR2 SNEGSKA (reference sequence). CDR3 bases: TGCAGTGCGTCAATTCTAGCGGTCTACGAGCAGTACTTC. Translated: CSASILAVYEQYF.

The CDR3 loop is CASSLGLDTEAFF. The DNA for the CDR3 is TGTGCCAGTAGCCTGGGACTAGACACTGAAGCTTTCTTT. V is TRBV19 and J is TRBJ1-1; a weak D match, TRBD1 (5 bases). V lost 6 bases and J 3 bases, leaving 11 bases between the germline ends. The CDR3 sequence is 13 residues long. Germline V lookup: CDR1 LNHDA, CDR2 SQIVND (reference sequence).

To note about this clonotype: A read error may explain this, as a much larger clone is one base away. The gene calls are TRBV6-1 and TRBJ2-6, with a possible D match to TRBD1 (5 bases). CDR1 MNHNS and CDR2 SASEGT come from the germline V gene. The CDR3 is made up of 14 amino acids. The CDR3 bases are TGTGCCAGCAGTGACAGCTCTGGGGCCAACATCCTGACTTTC. Amino acid sequence: CASSDSSGANILTF.

V usage is TRBV5-6 and J usage is TRBJ2-2, with TRBD1 matching over 10 bases. From germline, CDR1 is SGHDT and CDR2 YYEEEE. V shed 5 bases and J 7 bases; nucleotides not matched to a gene: 8. CDR3 length: 15 residues. The CDR3 reads CASSPGTGDGGELFF. The CDR3 DNA sequence: TGTGCCAGCAGTCCCGGGACAGGGGACGGCGGGGAGCTGTTTTTT.

This clonotype showed up many times. The chain links TRBV11-2 to TRBJ2-1, with D perhaps TRBD1 or TRBD2 (5 bases each). The ends were cut back, 5 bases at V and 4 bases at J, with 15 bases in the middle. Germline CDR1 SGHAT, CDR2 FQNNGV. This CDR3 is built from 15 residues. The CDR3 region is CASSPRAGSYNEQFF. In DNA, the CDR3 is TGTGCCAGCAGCCCAAGGGCAGGGAGTTACAATGAGCAGTTCTTC.

The sample holds a few counts of this clonotype. J is TRBJ2-1 and V is TRBV9; weak D call: TRBD2 (6 bases). From germline, CDR1 is SGDLS and CDR2 YYNGEE. The CDR3 spans 15 residues. V was clipped by 3 bases and J by 6 bases, with 16 bases between them. The CDR3 reads CASSADYQSFNEQFF. CDR3 DNA sequence: TGTGCCAGCAGCGCGGACTATCAGAGCTTCAATGAGCAGTTCTTC.